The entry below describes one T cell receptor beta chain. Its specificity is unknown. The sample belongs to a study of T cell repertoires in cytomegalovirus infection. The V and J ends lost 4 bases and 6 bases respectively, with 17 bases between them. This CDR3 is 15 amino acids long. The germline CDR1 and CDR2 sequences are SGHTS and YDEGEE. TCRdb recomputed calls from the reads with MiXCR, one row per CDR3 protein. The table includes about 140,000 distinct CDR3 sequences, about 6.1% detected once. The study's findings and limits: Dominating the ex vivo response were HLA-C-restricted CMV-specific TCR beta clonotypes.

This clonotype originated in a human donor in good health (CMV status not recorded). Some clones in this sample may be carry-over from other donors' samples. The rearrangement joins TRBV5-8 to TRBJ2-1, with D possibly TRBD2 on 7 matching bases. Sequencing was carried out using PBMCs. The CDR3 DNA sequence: TGTGCCAGCAGCCGGGAAGGGGGGGGCCGCAATGAGCAGTTCTTC. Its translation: CASSREGGGRNEQFF.